A selection of T cell receptor beta chains follows, all from one sample in a study of Graves' ophthalmopathy and Graves' hyperthyroidism. TCRdb independently ran MiXCR on the multiplex PCR reads; one entry per CDR3 protein. The data hold hundreds of thousands of distinct CDR3 sequences, with approximately 21% observed a single time. The sample consisted of peripheral blood. Receptors were obtained from a young woman with stable Graves' hyperthyroidism. Both conserved end residues are part of each CDR3. The D gene is left open where the match is weak. Rows may omit the clone size; those that give it use once, few, many or a size class.

clone_size: many; v_call: TRBV7-2; d_call: TRBD2; j_call: TRBJ2-5; cdr3_nt: TGTGCCAGCAGCTTAGAGAGCGGGAGCAGGGAGACCCAGTACTTC; cdr3_aa: CASSLESGSRETQYF
clone_size: many; v_call: TRBV20-1; d_call: -; j_call: TRBJ1-6; cdr3_nt: TGCAGTGCCGGAGGGCAGGGCCAGAGCTCCTATAATTCACCCCTCCACTTT; cdr3_aa: CSAGGQGQSSYNSPLHF
clone_size: -; v_call: TRBV7-2; d_call: -; j_call: TRBJ2-1; cdr3_nt: TGTGCCAGCAGCTCGGGACAGACGGGGGTTGAGCAGTTCTTC; cdr3_aa: CASSSGQTGVEQFF
clone_size: -; v_call: TRBV20-1; d_call: -; j_call: TRBJ2-7; cdr3_nt: TGCAGGGGACCGGTCGGAGACGAGCGGTACTTC; cdr3_aa: CRGPVGDERYF
clone_size: many; v_call: TRBV7-8; d_call: -; j_call: TRBJ2-7; cdr3_nt: TGTGCCAGCAGCTTGTGGTCGACAGAAACCTACGAGCAGTACTTC; cdr3_aa: CASSLWSTETYEQYF
clone_size: many; v_call: TRBV7-9; d_call: TRBD1; j_call: TRBJ1-1; cdr3_nt: TGTGCCAGCAGCCCCCTGACAGGGACCACTGAAGCTTTCTTT; cdr3_aa: CASSPLTGTTEAFF
clone_size: many; v_call: TRBV6-5; d_call: -; j_call: TRBJ1-2; cdr3_nt: TGTGCCAGCAGTTACTCAGGGATTAGCTACACCTTC; cdr3_aa: CASSYSGISYTF
clone_size: -; v_call: TRBV30; d_call: -; j_call: TRBJ2-7; cdr3_nt: TGTGCCTGGAGTAAGGCACAGGGCATACAATACGAGCAGTACTTC; cdr3_aa: CAWSKAQGIQYEQYF
clone_size: many; v_call: TRBV19; d_call: -; j_call: TRBJ1-1; cdr3_nt: TGTGCCAGTACCCCGAGGGAGGAGGGCACTGAAGCTTTCTTT; cdr3_aa: CASTPREEGTEAFF
clone_size: -; v_call: TRBV7-2; d_call: -; j_call: TRBJ1-2; cdr3_nt: TGTGCCAGCAGCCCTCGGACAGTCGATCATGGCTACACCTTC; cdr3_aa: CASSPRTVDHGYTF
clone_size: many; v_call: TRBV6-2/TRBV6-3; d_call: TRBD1; j_call: TRBJ1-5; cdr3_nt: TGTGCCAGCAGTTACTCCCCGGGACAGGGGTTCAAGTATCAGCCCCAGCATTTT; cdr3_aa: CASSYSPGQGFKYQPQHF
clone_size: many; v_call: TRBV20-1; d_call: -; j_call: TRBJ2-7; cdr3_nt: TGCAGTGCTAGAGATCACAAGGGGCACTCCTACGAGCAGTACTTC; cdr3_aa: CSARDHKGHSYEQYF
clone_size: -; v_call: TRBV30; d_call: -; j_call: TRBJ2-5; cdr3_nt: TGTGCCTGGAGTAGGGGCGGGCAGCAAGAGACCCAGTACTTC; cdr3_aa: CAWSRGGQQETQYF
clone_size: few; v_call: TRBV5-1; d_call: TRBD1; j_call: TRBJ1-1; cdr3_nt: TGCGCCAGCAGCTTGGTCGGGACAGGGGCGAACACTGAAGCTTTCTTT; cdr3_aa: CASSLVGTGANTEAFF
clone_size: many; v_call: TRBV20-1; d_call: TRBD1; j_call: TRBJ2-7; cdr3_nt: TGCAGTGCCCGAGGACAGGGGATAACCTACGAGCAGTACTTC; cdr3_aa: CSARGQGITYEQYF
clone_size: -; v_call: TRBV12-3/TRBV12-4; d_call: -; j_call: TRBJ1-5; cdr3_nt: TGTGCCAGCAGGCCCGACCTTAGCAATCAGCCCCAGCATTTT; cdr3_aa: CASRPDLSNQPQHF
clone_size: few; v_call: TRBV6-5; d_call: -; j_call: TRBJ1-5; cdr3_nt: TGTGCCAGCAGTTACCGACCCCCCCGGTATCAGCCCCAGCATTTT; cdr3_aa: CASSYRPPRYQPQHF
clone_size: many; v_call: TRBV6-1; d_call: -; j_call: TRBJ1-5; cdr3_nt: TGTGCCAGCAGTCGGTCCGGGAATCAGCCCCAGCATTTT; cdr3_aa: CASSRSGNQPQHF
clone_size: -; v_call: TRBV6-5; d_call: -; j_call: TRBJ1-2; cdr3_nt: TGTGCCAGCAGTTACAACAGACTTAGCTATGGCTACACCTTC; cdr3_aa: CASSYNRLSYGYTF
clone_size: once; v_call: TRBV19; d_call: -; j_call: TRBJ2-5; cdr3_nt: TGTGCCAGTGGTAGGCGGCCTGGGGAGACCCAGTACTTC; cdr3_aa: CASGRRPGETQYF
clone_size: many; v_call: TRBV5-1; d_call: -; j_call: TRBJ2-5; cdr3_nt: TGCGCCAGCAGCTTGGACAGGGAAGAGACCCAGTACTTC; cdr3_aa: CASSLDREETQYF
clone_size: -; v_call: TRBV18; d_call: -; j_call: TRBJ2-5; cdr3_nt: TGTGCCAGCTCCACCAGTGGCAGGGACCAAGAGACCCAGTACTTC; cdr3_aa: CASSTSGRDQETQYF
clone_size: many; v_call: TRBV7-9; d_call: TRBD1; j_call: TRBJ2-5; cdr3_nt: TGTGCCAGCAGCTTAGACTTAACAGGGGAACAAGAGACCCAGTACTTC; cdr3_aa: CASSLDLTGEQETQYF
clone_size: many; v_call: TRBV28; d_call: -; j_call: TRBJ1-5; cdr3_nt: TGTGCCAGCAGCACAGCGGCAATCAGCCCCCAGCATTTT; cdr3_aa: CASSTAAISPQHF
clone_size: -; v_call: TRBV19; d_call: TRBD1; j_call: TRBJ2-7; cdr3_nt: TGTGCCAGTAGGGTGGGGACAGGTCCCTACGAGCAGTACTTC; cdr3_aa: CASRVGTGPYEQYF
clone_size: many; v_call: TRBV28; d_call: -; j_call: TRBJ2-7; cdr3_nt: TGTGCCAGCAGTTTAGGGACCACTCCCAACGACTTC; cdr3_aa: CASSLGTTPNDF
clone_size: many; v_call: TRBV20-1; d_call: -; j_call: TRBJ1-5; cdr3_nt: TGCAGTGTTGGAGACTGGTCGGCTTATAGCAATCAGCCCCAGCATTTT; cdr3_aa: CSVGDWSAYSNQPQHF
clone_size: -; v_call: TRBV6-2/TRBV6-3; d_call: TRBD2; j_call: TRBJ2-7; cdr3_nt: TGTGCCAGCAGCCCCTCGGGGGGAACCTACGAGCAGTACTTC; cdr3_aa: CASSPSGGTYEQYF
clone_size: many; v_call: TRBV6-2/TRBV6-3; d_call: TRBD2; j_call: TRBJ2-7; cdr3_nt: TGTGCCAGCAGTTCCGGACTAGCGGGATATGTGGAGCAGTACTTC; cdr3_aa: CASSSGLAGYVEQYF
clone_size: many; v_call: TRBV28; d_call: -; j_call: TRBJ2-7; cdr3_nt: TGTGCCAGCAGTTTCTGGGGGCGAGCCTACGAGCAGTACTTC; cdr3_aa: CASSFWGRAYEQYF
clone_size: many; v_call: TRBV6-1; d_call: -; j_call: TRBJ2-5; cdr3_nt: TGTGCCAGCAGTGAAGGGGGGGCCCAGTGGACCGAGACCCAGTACTTC; cdr3_aa: CASSEGGAQWTETQYF
clone_size: -; v_call: TRBV20-1; d_call: TRBD2; j_call: TRBJ2-7; cdr3_nt: TGCAGTGCCTTATGGCGGGAGGGCCCTCACGAGCAGTACTTC; cdr3_aa: CSALWREGPHEQYF
clone_size: -; v_call: TRBV10-2; d_call: -; j_call: TRBJ1-3; cdr3_nt: TGCGCCAGCAGTGACCCCCGAAACACCATATATTTT; cdr3_aa: CASSDPRNTIYF
clone_size: many; v_call: TRBV9; d_call: -; j_call: TRBJ1-3; cdr3_nt: TGTGCCAGCACGAAGGGACGGCACTCTGGAAACACCATATATTTT; cdr3_aa: CASTKGRHSGNTIYF
clone_size: many; v_call: TRBV7-2; d_call: -; j_call: TRBJ1-6; cdr3_nt: TGTGCCAGCAGCTTAGACTTTGGGAATTCACCCCTCCACTTT; cdr3_aa: CASSLDFGNSPLHF
clone_size: many; v_call: TRBV12-3/TRBV12-4; d_call: TRBD1; j_call: TRBJ2-7; cdr3_nt: TGTGCCAGCAGTCCCCTGGACAGGGCCTACGAGCAGTACTTC; cdr3_aa: CASSPLDRAYEQYF
clone_size: many; v_call: TRBV28; d_call: -; j_call: TRBJ2-7; cdr3_nt: TGTGCCACCCAAAACGACGGATTATACGAGCAGTACTTC; cdr3_aa: CATQNDGLYEQYF
clone_size: -; v_call: TRBV28; d_call: -; j_call: TRBJ1-1; cdr3_nt: TGTGCCAGCAGTCTAATCCGGTTCCAACTCACTGAAGCTTGCTTT; cdr3_aa: CASSLIRFQLTEACF
clone_size: -; v_call: TRBV28; d_call: TRBD1; j_call: TRBJ1-1; cdr3_nt: TGTGCCATCACTATCACCGGGACAGGACCACTCGAAGCTTTCTTT; cdr3_aa: CAITITGTGPLEAFF
clone_size: -; v_call: TRBV19; d_call: -; j_call: TRBJ2-7; cdr3_nt: TGTGCCAGTAGTATGGCTAGGTCCTACGAGCAGTACTTC; cdr3_aa: CASSMARSYEQYF
clone_size: many; v_call: TRBV13; d_call: -; j_call: TRBJ2-4; cdr3_nt: TGTGCCAGCAGCTTAGGATCGTTTGCCGGGGATACCAAAAACATTCAGTACTTC; cdr3_aa: CASSLGSFAGDTKNIQYF
clone_size: many; v_call: TRBV6-5; d_call: TRBD1; j_call: TRBJ2-5; cdr3_nt: TGTGCCAGCAGCTACCAACAGGGGGTTCAAGAGACCCAGTACTTC; cdr3_aa: CASSYQQGVQETQYF
clone_size: many; v_call: TRBV3-1; d_call: -; j_call: TRBJ1-6; cdr3_nt: TGTGCCAGCAGCCAAAAGCAGGGGCGGTCACCCCTCCACTTT; cdr3_aa: CASSQKQGRSPLHF
clone_size: many; v_call: TRBV30; d_call: -; j_call: TRBJ2-2; cdr3_nt: TGTGCCTGGAACCTTAACACCGGGGAGCTGTTTTTT; cdr3_aa: CAWNLNTGELFF
clone_size: many; v_call: TRBV7-9; d_call: TRBD1; j_call: TRBJ2-5; cdr3_nt: TGTGCCAGCGGACAGGGAGGAGAGACCCAGTACTTC; cdr3_aa: CASGQGGETQYF
clone_size: -; v_call: TRBV6-1; d_call: TRBD1; j_call: TRBJ2-7; cdr3_nt: TGTGCCAGCAGAGCCCTGGGACAGGGATTATACGAGCAGTACTTC; cdr3_aa: CASRALGQGLYEQYF
clone_size: many; v_call: TRBV2; d_call: -; j_call: TRBJ2-7; cdr3_nt: TGTGCCACCAAACAGGGTTTCGAGCAGTACTTC; cdr3_aa: CATKQGFEQYF
clone_size: few; v_call: TRBV18; d_call: TRBD2; j_call: TRBJ2-7; cdr3_nt: TGTGCCAGCTCACCCCGGCCAGCGGGAGGCTCCTACGAGCAGTACTTC; cdr3_aa: CASSPRPAGGSYEQYF
clone_size: few; v_call: TRBV27; d_call: -; j_call: TRBJ1-2; cdr3_nt: TGTGCCAGCAGTCACCAGACCCAGGGCAACTATGGCTACACCTTC; cdr3_aa: CASSHQTQGNYGYTF
clone_size: many; v_call: TRBV11-1; d_call: TRBD2; j_call: TRBJ2-5; cdr3_nt: TGTGCCAGCAGCTCCGGGACTAGCGGGAGGAGTCAAGAGACCCAGTACTTC; cdr3_aa: CASSSGTSGRSQETQYF
clone_size: many; v_call: TRBV12-3/TRBV12-4; d_call: TRBD2; j_call: TRBJ2-4; cdr3_nt: TGTGCCAGCAGGAGCGGGGTTCTAGGGCGGTCAAACATTCAGTACTTC; cdr3_aa: CASRSGVLGRSNIQYF